The sequence of this T cell receptor (beta chain) was determined in a study of T cell responses to AZD1222 COVID-19 vaccine. This clone was seen only once. Its antigen is unidentified. CDR1 and CDR2 (germline): SNHLY, FYNNEI. V shed 4 bases, J shed 3 bases, and the junction held 11 bases outside the gene matches. This CDR3 contains 17 residues. Study-wide points: Targets within unmutated variant regions were reportedly found for nearly half of spike-specific TCRs. Breadth and depth of Spike-specific TCRs rose after two AZD1222 doses.

Data came from immunoSEQ multiplex PCR; TCRdb stores just in-frame clones and leaves some out. This table has around 160,000 clones, roughly 80% appearing once. The genes are TRBV2 and TRBJ2-2; 7 bases agree with TRBD1. The source was peripheral blood, collected on day 0 of MenACWY control vaccination. The TCR sequence derives from an adult in good health. The CDR3 DNA reads as TGTGCCAGCAGTGCGGGAAAAGGGGGCCCATACACCGGGGAGCTGTTTTTT. This sequence encodes CASSAGKGGPYTGELFF.